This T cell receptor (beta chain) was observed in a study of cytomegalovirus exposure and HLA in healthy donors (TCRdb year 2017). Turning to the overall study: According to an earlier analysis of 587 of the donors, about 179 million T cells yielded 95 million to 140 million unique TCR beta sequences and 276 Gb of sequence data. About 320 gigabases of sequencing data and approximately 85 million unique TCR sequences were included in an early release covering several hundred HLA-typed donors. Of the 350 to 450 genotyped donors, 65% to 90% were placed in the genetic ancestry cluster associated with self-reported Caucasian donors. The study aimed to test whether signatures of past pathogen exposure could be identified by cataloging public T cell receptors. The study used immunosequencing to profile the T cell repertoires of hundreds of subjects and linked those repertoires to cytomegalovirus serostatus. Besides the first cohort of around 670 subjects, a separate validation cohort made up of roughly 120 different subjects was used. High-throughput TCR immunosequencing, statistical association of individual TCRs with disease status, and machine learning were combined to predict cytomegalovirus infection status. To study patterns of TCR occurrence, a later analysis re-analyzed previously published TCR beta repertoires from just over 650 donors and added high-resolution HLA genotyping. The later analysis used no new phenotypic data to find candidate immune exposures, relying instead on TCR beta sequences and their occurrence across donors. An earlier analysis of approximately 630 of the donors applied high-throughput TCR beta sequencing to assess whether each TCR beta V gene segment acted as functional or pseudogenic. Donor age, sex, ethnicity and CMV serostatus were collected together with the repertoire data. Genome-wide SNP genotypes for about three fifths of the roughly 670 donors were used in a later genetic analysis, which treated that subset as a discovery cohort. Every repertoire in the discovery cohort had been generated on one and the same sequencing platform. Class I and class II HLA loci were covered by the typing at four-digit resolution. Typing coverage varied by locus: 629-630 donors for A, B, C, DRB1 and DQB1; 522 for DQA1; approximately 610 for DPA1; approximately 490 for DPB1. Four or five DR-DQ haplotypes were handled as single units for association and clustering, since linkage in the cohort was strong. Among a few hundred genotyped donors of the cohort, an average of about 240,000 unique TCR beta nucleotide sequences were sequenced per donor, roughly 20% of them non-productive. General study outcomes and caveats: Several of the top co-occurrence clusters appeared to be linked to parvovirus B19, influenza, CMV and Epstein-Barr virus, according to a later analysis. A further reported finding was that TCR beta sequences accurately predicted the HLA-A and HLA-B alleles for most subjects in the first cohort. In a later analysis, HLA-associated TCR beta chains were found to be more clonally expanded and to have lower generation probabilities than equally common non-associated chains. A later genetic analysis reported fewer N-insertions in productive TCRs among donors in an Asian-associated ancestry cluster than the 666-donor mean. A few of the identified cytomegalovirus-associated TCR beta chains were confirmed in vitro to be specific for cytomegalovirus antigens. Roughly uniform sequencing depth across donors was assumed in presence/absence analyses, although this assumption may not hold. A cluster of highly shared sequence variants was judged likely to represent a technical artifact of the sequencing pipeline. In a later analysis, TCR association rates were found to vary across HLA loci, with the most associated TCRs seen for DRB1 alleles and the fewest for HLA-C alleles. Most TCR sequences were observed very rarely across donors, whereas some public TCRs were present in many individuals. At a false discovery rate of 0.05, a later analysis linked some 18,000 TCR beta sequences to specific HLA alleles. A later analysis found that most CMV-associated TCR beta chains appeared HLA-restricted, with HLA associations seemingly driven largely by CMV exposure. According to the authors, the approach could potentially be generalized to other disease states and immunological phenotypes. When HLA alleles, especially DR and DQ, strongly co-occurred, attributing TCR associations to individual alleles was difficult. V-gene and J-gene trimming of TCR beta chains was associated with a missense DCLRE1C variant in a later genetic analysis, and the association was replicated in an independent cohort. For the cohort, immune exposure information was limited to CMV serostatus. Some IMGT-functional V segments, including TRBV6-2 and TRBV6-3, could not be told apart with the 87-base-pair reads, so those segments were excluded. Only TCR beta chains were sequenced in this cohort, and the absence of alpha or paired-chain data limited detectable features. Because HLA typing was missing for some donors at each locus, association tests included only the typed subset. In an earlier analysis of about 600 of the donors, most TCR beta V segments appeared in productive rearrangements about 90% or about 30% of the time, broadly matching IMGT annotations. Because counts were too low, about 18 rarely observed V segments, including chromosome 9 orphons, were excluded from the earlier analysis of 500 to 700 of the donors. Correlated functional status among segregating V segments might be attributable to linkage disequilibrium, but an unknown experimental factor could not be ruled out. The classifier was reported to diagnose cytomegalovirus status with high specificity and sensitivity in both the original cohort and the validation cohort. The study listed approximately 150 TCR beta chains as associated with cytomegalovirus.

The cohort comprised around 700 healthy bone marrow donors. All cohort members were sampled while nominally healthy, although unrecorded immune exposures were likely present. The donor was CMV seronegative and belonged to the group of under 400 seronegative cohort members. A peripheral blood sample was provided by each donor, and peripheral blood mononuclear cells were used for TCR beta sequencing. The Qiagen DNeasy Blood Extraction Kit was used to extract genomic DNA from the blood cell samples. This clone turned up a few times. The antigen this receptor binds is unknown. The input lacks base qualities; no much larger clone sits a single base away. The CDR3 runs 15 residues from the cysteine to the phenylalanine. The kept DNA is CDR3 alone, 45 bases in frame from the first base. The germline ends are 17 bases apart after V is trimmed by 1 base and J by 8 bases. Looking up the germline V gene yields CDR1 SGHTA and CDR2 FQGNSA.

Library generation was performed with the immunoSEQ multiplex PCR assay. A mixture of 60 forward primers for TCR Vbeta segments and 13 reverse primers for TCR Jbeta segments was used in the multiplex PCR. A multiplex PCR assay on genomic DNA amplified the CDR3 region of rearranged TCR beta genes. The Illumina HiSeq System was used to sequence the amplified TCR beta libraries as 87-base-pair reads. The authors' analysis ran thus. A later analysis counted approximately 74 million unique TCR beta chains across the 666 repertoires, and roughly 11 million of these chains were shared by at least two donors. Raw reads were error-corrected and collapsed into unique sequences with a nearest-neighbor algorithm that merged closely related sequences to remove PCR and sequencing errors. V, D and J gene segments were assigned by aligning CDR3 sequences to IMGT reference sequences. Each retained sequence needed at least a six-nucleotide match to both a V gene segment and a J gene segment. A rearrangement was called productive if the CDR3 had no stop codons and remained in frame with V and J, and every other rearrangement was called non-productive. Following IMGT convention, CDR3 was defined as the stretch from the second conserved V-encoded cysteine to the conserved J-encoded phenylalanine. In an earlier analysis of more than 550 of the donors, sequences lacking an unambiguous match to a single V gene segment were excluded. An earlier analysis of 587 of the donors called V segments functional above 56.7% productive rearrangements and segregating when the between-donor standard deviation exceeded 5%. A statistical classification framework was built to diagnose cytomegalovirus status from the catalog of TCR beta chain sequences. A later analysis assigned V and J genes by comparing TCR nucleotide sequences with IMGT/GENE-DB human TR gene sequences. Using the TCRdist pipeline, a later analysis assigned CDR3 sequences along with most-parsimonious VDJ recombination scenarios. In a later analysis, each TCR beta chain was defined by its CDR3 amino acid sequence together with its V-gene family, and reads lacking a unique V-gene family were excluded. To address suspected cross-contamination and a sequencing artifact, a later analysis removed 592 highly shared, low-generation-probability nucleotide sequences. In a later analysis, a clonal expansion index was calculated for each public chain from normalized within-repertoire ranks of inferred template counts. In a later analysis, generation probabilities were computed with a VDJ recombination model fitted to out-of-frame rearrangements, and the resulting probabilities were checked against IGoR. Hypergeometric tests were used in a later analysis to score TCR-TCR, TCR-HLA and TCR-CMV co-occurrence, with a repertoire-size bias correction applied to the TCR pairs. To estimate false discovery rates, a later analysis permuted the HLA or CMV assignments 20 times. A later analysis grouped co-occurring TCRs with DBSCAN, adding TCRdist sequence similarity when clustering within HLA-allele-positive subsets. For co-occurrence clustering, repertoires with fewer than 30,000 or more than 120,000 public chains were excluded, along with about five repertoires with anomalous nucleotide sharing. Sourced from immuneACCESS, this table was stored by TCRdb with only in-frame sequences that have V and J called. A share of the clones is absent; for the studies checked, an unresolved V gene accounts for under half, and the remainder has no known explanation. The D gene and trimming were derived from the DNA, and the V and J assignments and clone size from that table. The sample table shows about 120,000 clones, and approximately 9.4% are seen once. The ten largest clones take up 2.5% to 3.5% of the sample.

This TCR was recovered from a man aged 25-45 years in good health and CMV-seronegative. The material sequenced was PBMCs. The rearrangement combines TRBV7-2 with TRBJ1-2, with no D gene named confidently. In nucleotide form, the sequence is TGTGCCAGCAGCTTAGGGCTTTCGGGAGTAAGCGGCTACACCTTC. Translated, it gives CASSLGLSGVSGYTF.